Detailed here is one TCR beta chain. Generated by immunoSEQ multiplex PCR, the TCRdb table keeps only in-frame clones and is missing some. The sample has 80,000 to 100,000 clones; 87% are singletons. The sample comes from a study of OX40 agonist ivuxolimab in advanced cancers. The receptor's source is an adult with an advanced solid tumor such as melanoma, head and neck, liver or kidney cancer. Sequencing was performed on CD4+ or CD8+ T cells sorted from blood, taken in a trial of the OX40 agonist ivuxolimab.

CDR3 in amino acids: CASSPQGGDTEAFF. CDR3 sequence (DNA): TGCGCCAGCAGCCCACAGGGGGGGGACACTGAAGCTTTCTTT. V is TRBV5-1 and J is TRBJ1-1; TRBD1 aligns across 8 bases. There are 14 residues in the CDR3. Germline CDR1 SGHRS, CDR2 YFSETQ. The V segment lost 4 bases and the J segment 3 bases; nucleotides outside the gene matches: 5.